A selection of T cell receptor beta chains follows, all from one sample in a study of blood T cell repertoires in COVID-19. Profiled with immunoSEQ multiplex PCR; TCRdb holds only in-frame clones, not every one. The sample yields around 260,000 clones, 84% seen once. The sequenced sample was peripheral blood. The receptors derive from a person aged 70 to 85 with COVID-19, enrolled during active disease. CDR3s include the opening cysteine and the closing phenylalanine or tryptophan. A D gene is named only where the DNA matches it firmly. The listing skips clone size in some rows; elsewhere it reads once, few, many or a size class.

size	D	V	length	J	CDR3	DNA
once	-	TRBV13	16	TRBJ1-4	CASSLGTLATNEKLFF	TGTGCCAGCAGCTTAGGGACACTCGCAACTAATGAAAAACTGTTTTTT
-	TRBD1	TRBV6-5	14	TRBJ1-3	CASRGTGIGNTIYF	TGTGCCAGCAGGGGGACAGGGATTGGAAACACCATATATTTT
-	-	TRBV19	13	TRBJ2-7	CASSSQTGYEQYF	TGTGCCAGTAGTAGCCAGACAGGCTACGAGCAGTACTTC
-	TRBD1	TRBV28	16	TRBJ1-3	CASSPGQGSSGNTIYF	TGTGCCAGCAGCCCCGGACAGGGCTCGTCTGGAAACACCATATATTTT
few	TRBD1	TRBV19	15	TRBJ1-4	CASSNLRQGGEKLFF	TGTGCCAGTAGTAATTTGCGGCAGGGGGGTGAAAAACTGTTTTTT
-	-	TRBV6-5	15	TRBJ1-3	CASRIDGLSGNTIYF	TGTGCCAGCCGCATCGACGGACTCTCTGGAAACACCATATATTTT
once	-	TRBV5-6	15	TRBJ1-4	CASSQGGSLGGKLFF	TGTGCCAGCAGCCAGGGAGGCAGCTTGGGAGGAAAACTGTTTTTT
-	-	TRBV30	14	TRBJ1-5	CAWSGGGENQPQHF	TGTGCCTGGAGTGGAGGCGGGGAAAATCAGCCCCAGCATTTT
-	-	TRBV3-1/TRBV3-2	16	TRBJ2-6	CASSLRTGSGANVLTF	TGTGCCAGCAGCCTCCGAACTGGTTCCGGGGCCAACGTCCTGACTTTC
-	-	TRBV27	15	TRBJ2-3	CASSLSGGAPDTQYF	TGTGCCAGCAGTTTATCAGGGGGGGCGCCAGATACGCAGTATTTT
-	-	TRBV7-3	14	TRBJ2-3	CASSLTGVPDTQYF	TGTGCCAGCAGCTTAACCGGGGTGCCAGATACGCAGTATTTT
-	TRBD1	TRBV19	16	TRBJ1-2	CASSRTGVGSNYGYTF	TGTGCCAGTAGTAGGACAGGAGTAGGGAGCAACTATGGCTACACCTTC
-	-	TRBV6-5	15	TRBJ1-1	CASSYMQGLNTEAFF	TGTGCCAGCAGTTATATGCAGGGCCTGAACACTGAAGCTTTCTTT
-	TRBD1	TRBV5-4	17	TRBJ2-6	CASSFDRGGGGANVLTF	TGTGCCAGCAGCTTTGACAGGGGGGGAGGCGGGGCCAACGTCCTGACTTTC
-	TRBD1	TRBV19	13	TRBJ2-7	CASSINRGDEQYF	TGTGCCAGTAGTATCAACAGGGGCGACGAGCAGTACTTC
-	-	TRBV5-3	15	TRBJ2-1	CARSLWSNPYNEQFF	TGTGCCAGAAGCTTGTGGTCTAATCCCTACAATGAGCAGTTCTTC
once	-	TRBV11-2	15	TRBJ2-2	CASSLNRVNTGELFF	TGTGCCAGCAGCTTAAACAGGGTTAACACCGGGGAGCTGTTTTTT
few	TRBD1	TRBV5-8	15	TRBJ1-1	CASSLVGTANTEAFF	TGTGCCAGCAGCTTGGTCGGGACAGCGAACACTGAAGCTTTCTTT
-	TRBD1	TRBV28	15	TRBJ1-2	CASSLADRALGGYTF	TGTGCCAGCAGTTTGGCGGACAGGGCCCTAGGGGGCTACACCTTC
-	TRBD1	TRBV2	14	TRBJ2-7	CASSGGTGGNEQYF	TGTGCCAGCAGTGGGGGGACAGGGGGGAACGAGCAGTACTTC
-	-	TRBV4-3	17	TRBJ2-7	CASSQVRDRSRSYEQYF	TGCGCCAGCAGCCAAGTTCGCGACAGGAGTCGGAGCTACGAGCAGTACTTC
-	-	TRBV15	15	TRBJ1-3	CATSRDKGGSGTIYF	TGTGCCACCAGCAGAGACAAGGGGGGGTCGGGCACCATATATTTT
-	-	TRBV19	14	TRBJ1-5	CASMGQGLNQPQHF	TGTGCCAGTATGGGCCAGGGCCTCAATCAGCCCCAGCATTTT
few	-	TRBV7-2	17	TRBJ1-2	CASSLMALGGDSAGYTF	TGTGCCAGCAGCTTGATGGCGCTGGGCGGGGATTCCGCTGGCTACACCTTC
-	-	TRBV7-6	15	TRBJ2-2	CASSYMSGRAGELFF	TGTGCCAGCAGCTATATGTCGGGAAGGGCCGGGGAGCTGTTTTTT
-	TRBD1	TRBV2	14	TRBJ2-7	CASRESRTGYEQYF	TGTGCCAGCAGGGAGTCACGGACAGGCTACGAGCAGTACTTC
once	-	TRBV6-2/TRBV6-3	13	TRBJ2-1	CASSISSGTEQFF	TGTGCCAGCAGCATATCTTCCGGGACAGAGCAGTTCTTC
-	-	TRBV9	13	TRBJ2-7	CASSVGSSYEQYF	TGTGCCAGCAGCGTCGGGAGCTCCTACGAGCAGTACTTC
-	-	TRBV11-2	13	TRBJ2-3	CASSGGQHNTQYF	TGTGCCAGCAGCGGCGGGCAGCACAATACGCAGTATTTT
-	TRBD2	TRBV11-2	19	TRBJ2-2	CASTNEPGLAGGLTGELFF	TGTGCCAGCACTAACGAGCCGGGACTAGCGGGGGGGCTCACCGGGGAGCTGTTTTTT
-	-	TRBV6-2/TRBV6-3	15	TRBJ2-7	CASSTLGAGFREQYF	TGTGCCAGCAGTACTCTAGGAGCCGGTTTTAGGGAGCAGTACTTC
-	TRBD1	TRBV6-1	14	TRBJ1-1	CASSEHTGGTEAFF	TGTGCCAGCAGTGAGCACACAGGGGGCACTGAAGCTTTCTTT
-	-	TRBV14	14	TRBJ2-3	CASSQVQDTDTQYF	TGTGCCAGCAGCCAAGTACAAGACACAGATACGCAGTATTTT
-	-	TRBV10-2	18	TRBJ1-1	CASSDRVGRGRGNTEAFF	TGCGCCAGCAGTGATCGGGTGGGAAGGGGCCGTGGGAACACTGAAGCTTTCTTT
-	TRBD1	TRBV6-2/TRBV6-3	17	TRBJ1-2	CASSYSGRGRAGYGYTF	TGTGCCAGCAGTTATTCGGGCAGGGGGCGCGCCGGCTATGGCTACACCTTC
-	-	TRBV7-2	16	TRBJ1-1	CASSLRVRGRDTEAFF	TGTGCCAGCAGCTTAAGGGTCAGGGGTCGAGACACTGAAGCTTTCTTT
few	TRBD1	TRBV7-2	12	TRBJ1-2	CASTTGAGGYTF	TGTGCCAGCACTACAGGGGCGGGTGGCTACACCTTC
-	TRBD2	TRBV5-1	16	TRBJ2-3	CASSLVGGSEVDTQYF	TGCGCCAGCAGCTTGGTAGGCGGGAGCGAGGTTGATACGCAGTATTTT
-	TRBD1	TRBV5-1	19	TRBJ1-4	CASRLVPSGTGVVNEKLFF	TGCGCCAGCAGACTTGTCCCCTCCGGGACAGGGGTTGTTAATGAAAAACTGTTTTTT
few	-	TRBV6-2/TRBV6-3	14	TRBJ2-7	CASSYGGTGREQYF	TGTGCCAGCAGTTACGGAGGGACTGGACGCGAGCAGTACTTC
-	TRBD1	TRBV4-3	16	TRBJ2-7	CASSQELQGPKYEQYF	TGCGCCAGCAGCCAGGAATTACAGGGGCCGAAATACGAGCAGTACTTC
-	TRBD2	TRBV6-6	16	TRBJ2-7	CASSSRGTTSSYEQYF	TGTGCCAGCAGTTCCCGCGGGACTACGAGCTCCTACGAGCAGTACTTC
-	-	TRBV3-1/TRBV3-2	15	TRBJ2-6	CASSLWEAGANVLTF	TGTGCCAGCAGCCTCTGGGAGGCGGGGGCCAACGTCCTGACTTTC
-	-	TRBV7-2	11	TRBJ2-7	CASSLSSRQYF	TGTGCCAGCAGCTTGAGTAGCCGGCAGTACTTC
few	TRBD2	TRBV16	16	TRBJ2-7	CASSQLSTSGSYEQYF	TGTGCCAGCAGCCAATTATCGACTAGCGGGTCCTACGAGCAGTACTTC
-	-	TRBV7-8	11	TRBJ2-3	CASSPQDTQYF	TGTGCCAGCAGCCCCCAAGATACGCAGTATTTT
-	TRBD1	TRBV5-4	17	TRBJ1-2	CASSEDRGTGLSGGYTF	TGTGCCAGCAGCGAGGACAGGGGGACGGGCTTAAGTGGTGGCTACACCTTC
-	TRBD1	TRBV6-2/TRBV6-3	16	TRBJ2-1	CASSYGHRGSGDEQFF	TGTGCCAGCAGTTACGGGCACAGGGGGTCAGGCGATGAGCAGTTCTTC
-	-	TRBV4-3	15	TRBJ2-1	CASSQASLLLDEQFF	TGCGCCAGCAGCCAAGCGTCCCTCCTTCTAGATGAGCAGTTCTTC
-	TRBD1	TRBV5-8	13	TRBJ1-1	CASQKQGKAEAFF	TGTGCCAGTCAAAAACAGGGGAAGGCTGAAGCTTTCTTT
-	-	TRBV11-2	14	TRBJ1-6	CASSLVREGSPLHF	TGTGCCAGCAGCTTAGTCAGGGAGGGTTCACCCCTCCACTTT
-	TRBD1	TRBV6-5	14	TRBJ1-6	CASSTGDRGSPLHF	TGTGCCAGCAGTACCGGGGACAGGGGCTCACCCCTCCACTTT
-	-	TRBV20-1	14	TRBJ2-2	CSASRSGYTGELFF	TGCAGTGCTAGTCGTAGCGGATACACCGGGGAGCTGTTTTTT
-	TRBD2	TRBV20-1	15	TRBJ2-3	CSASSLAGGTDTQYF	TGCAGTGCTAGTTCCCTAGCGGGGGGTACAGATACGCAGTATTTT
-	-	TRBV21-1	16	TRBJ2-2	CASPGGRGGATGELFF	TGTGCCTCCCCGGGGGGGAGGGGGGGCGCGACCGGGGAGCTGTTTTTT